Listed below are T cell receptor beta chains from one sample, sequenced in a study of somatic mutations in cytotoxic T cells in rheumatoid arthritis. Repertoires were generated with immunoSEQ multiplex PCR, while TCRdb's copy carries only in-frame clones and drops some. The data contain about 10,000 clones, more than 60% of them seen just once; the ten biggest clones take up about a fifth. Input material: CD8+ T cells sorted from blood. All receptors derive from a man aged 45-65 years in good health. CDR3s include the opening cysteine and the closing phenylalanine or tryptophan. D genes are given only for firm matches. Where a row states a size, it is once, few, many or the class of an expanded clone; other rows omit it.

V	D	J	size	DNA	CDR3
TRBV9	NA	TRBJ2-2	NA	TGTGCCAGCAGCGTAGGGGCTAGCTTGAACACCGGGGAGCTGTTTTTT	CASSVGASLNTGELFF
TRBV27	TRBD1	TRBJ2-6	NA	TGTGCCAGCAGTTCCCGACAGGGGGTAGGGTCTGGGGCCAACGTCCTGACTTTC	CASSSRQGVGSGANVLTF
TRBV7-8	TRBD1	TRBJ1-2	NA	TGTGCCAGCAGCTTAGGGTGGGGGGGACAGGCGGTTGGCTACACCTTC	CASSLGWGGQAVGYTF
TRBV19	NA	TRBJ1-1	NA	TGTGCCTCTTCAAGGTTAGCGATCACTGAAGCTTTCTTT	CASSRLAITEAFF
TRBV4-2	TRBD2	TRBJ2-7	NA	TGTGCCAGCAGCCCGAAGCGGGGGGCCCCCTACGAGCAGTACTTC	CASSPKRGAPYEQYF
TRBV6-5	NA	TRBJ1-1	NA	TGTGCCAGCAGTTACTCAGGAGGGACCCTAGGTGCTTTCTTT	CASSYSGGTLGAFF
TRBV7-2	NA	TRBJ2-2	NA	TGTGCCATAAGGGGGAACACCGGGGAGCTGTTTTTT	CAIRGNTGELFF
TRBV19	TRBD2	TRBJ2-3	NA	TGTGCCAGTAGTAGAAGAATCAGCGGGGGCACAGATACGCAGTATTTT	CASSRRISGGTDTQYF
TRBV7-9	NA	TRBJ1-2	NA	TGTGCCAGCAGCGATTCAGGGGTGGAGGATGGCTACACCTTC	CASSDSGVEDGYTF
TRBV19	TRBD2	TRBJ2-1	NA	TGTGCCAGTTCCACATCCGGGCCTAGCGGGGGGGCGTACAATGAGCAGTTCTTC	CASSTSGPSGGAYNEQFF
TRBV6-5	TRBD1	TRBJ1-2	NA	TGTGCCAGCAGCCTGACAGGGGGAGCCTATGGCTACACCTTC	CASSLTGGAYGYTF
TRBV6-5	TRBD2	TRBJ2-1	NA	TGTGCCAGCAGTCTGACTAGCGGGAGTTCCGATGAGCAGTTCTTC	CASSLTSGSSDEQFF
TRBV7-8	TRBD2	TRBJ2-1	NA	TGTGCCAGCAGCTTAGTCGGGCGGGGGGCCTACAATGAGCAGTTCTTC	CASSLVGRGAYNEQFF
TRBV19	TRBD2	TRBJ2-1	NA	TGTGCCAGTAGCCTAGCGGGGATCTCCTACAATGAGCAGTTCTTC	CASSLAGISYNEQFF
TRBV7-8	NA	TRBJ2-5	once	TGTGCCAGCATTCCGGTCGACGTTAGGAGGGGAGAGACCCAGTACTTC	CASIPVDVRRGETQYF
TRBV7-6	TRBD1	TRBJ1-1	NA	TGTGCCAGCAGCGACAGGGGGCGGGGGCACACTGAAGCTTTCTTT	CASSDRGRGHTEAFF
TRBV13	NA	TRBJ2-3	NA	TGTGCCAGCAGCTTATCTGACACTCGTGGCACAGATACGCAGTATTTT	CASSLSDTRGTDTQYF
TRBV13	TRBD2	TRBJ2-5	NA	TGTGCCAGCAGCTTCGGGGGGGCGGAGACCCAGTACTTC	CASSFGGAETQYF
TRBV4-3	TRBD2	TRBJ2-3	few	TGCGCCAGCAGCCAAGACGGACTAGCGGGGGGCCGCACAGATACGCAGTATTTT	CASSQDGLAGGRTDTQYF
TRBV9	TRBD2	TRBJ2-1	NA	TGTGCCAGCAGCGTTAGCGGGGGGGGGTACAATGAGCAGTTCTTC	CASSVSGGGYNEQFF